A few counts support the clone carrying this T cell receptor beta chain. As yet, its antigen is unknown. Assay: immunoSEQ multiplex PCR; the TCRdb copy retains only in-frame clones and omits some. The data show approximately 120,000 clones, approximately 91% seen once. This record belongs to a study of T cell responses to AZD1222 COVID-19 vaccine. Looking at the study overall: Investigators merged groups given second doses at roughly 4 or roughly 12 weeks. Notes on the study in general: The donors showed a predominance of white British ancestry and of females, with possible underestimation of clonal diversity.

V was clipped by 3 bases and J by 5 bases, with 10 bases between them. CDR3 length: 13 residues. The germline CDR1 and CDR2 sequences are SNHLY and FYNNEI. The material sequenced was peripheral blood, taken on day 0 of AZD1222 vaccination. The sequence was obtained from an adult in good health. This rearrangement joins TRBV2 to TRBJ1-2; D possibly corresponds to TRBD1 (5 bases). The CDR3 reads CASSDAAGYGYTF. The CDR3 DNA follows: TGTGCCAGCAGTGATGCGGCAGGGTATGGCTACACCTTC.